The 16 T cell receptor beta chains listed next were all sequenced from one sample in a study of CD4 T cells in relation to SARS-CoV-2 and coronaviruses. The unexposed donors gave CD4+ T cells in about 2011-2019, prior to COVID-19. CD4+ T cells were isolated from the cells after around 11 days of culture. Using immunoSEQ multiplex PCR, the repertoire was profiled, and TCRdb retains in-frame clones only, with some absent. The data contain under 13,000 clones, around 80% of them singletons. What these receptors recognize is not known. Sample: CD4+ T cells from PBMCs, cultured in vitro. The receptors shown here come from a human donor in good health.

This clone was seen only a few times. This sequence joins TRBV2 and TRBJ1-1; a possible D gene is TRBD1 (5 bases). Looked up from germline, CDR1 is SNHLY and CDR2 is FYNNEI. V was cut by 3 bases and J by 5 bases, with 16 bases left in between. The CDR3 extends over 15 amino acids. The CDR3 is CASSEAGGVRTEAFF. CDR3 sequence (DNA): TGTGCCAGCAGTGAGGCCGGGGGGGTCAGGACTGAAGCTTTCTTT.

This clone showed up just a few times. This chain links TRBV5-1 with TRBJ2-7; 7 positions agree with TRBD2. There are 14 residues in the CDR3. The germline V gene encodes CDR1 SGHRS and CDR2 YFSETQ. Trimming removed 0 bases from V and 2 bases from J; junction bases left unmatched: 2. The CDR3 spells CASSLGDYAYEQYF. The CDR3 region has the DNA TGCGCCAGCAGCTTGGGGGACTACGCCTACGAGCAGTACTTC.

This clone was observed a handful of times. CDR3 region: CAWRPGWGSNQPQHF. The CDR3 DNA follows: TGTGCCTGGCGACCTGGGTGGGGGAGCAATCAGCCCCAGCATTTT. The rearrangement links TRBV30 to TRBJ1-5; tentative D call: TRBD1 (5 bases). The V and J ends lost 5 bases and 1 base respectively, with 15 bases between them. Germline V gives CDR1 GTSNPN, CDR2 SVGIG (reference sequence). The CDR3 sequence is 15 residues long.

The genes are TRBV28 and TRBJ1-1, with D maybe TRBD1 (6 bases). The CDR3 length is 16 residues. Germline V gives CDR1 MDHEN, CDR2 SYDVKM. Trimming left V 2 bases short and J 7 bases short, with 20 bases between. CDR3 nucleotides: TGTGCCAGCAGTTTAGGGGGCCGGCCAGGGTTCGGTGAAGCTTTCTTT. Translation gives CASSLGGRPGFGEAFF.

This clone has a single count. The V gene is TRBV11-2, the J gene TRBJ2-7, with TRBD2 matching 8 bases. Trimming at V came to 4 bases and at J to 6 bases, leaving 11 bases not matched to a gene. The germline V gene has CDR1 SGHAT and CDR2 FQNNGV. The CDR3 contains 15 residues. CDR3 sequence (DNA): TGTGCCAGCAGCTACGCGGGGGGCCCTTCCGGCGAGCAGTACTTC. Amino acid sequence: CASSYAGGPSGEQYF.

This clone was seen more than once but under ten times. The chain carries TRBV19 and TRBJ2-7; 7 bases fit TRBD1. The CDR3 is 13 amino acids. Germline CDR1 is LNHDA and CDR2 is SQIVND (reference sequence). Trimming cost V 5 bases and J 5 bases; bases outside gene matches: 6. The chain's CDR3 is CASSPQGLDEQYF. The CDR3, as DNA: TGTGCCAGTAGTCCACAGGGGCTGGACGAGCAGTACTTC.

V usage is TRBV3-1 (or the pseudogene TRBV3-2) and J usage is TRBJ1-3; D gene ambiguous. Germline V gene data show CDR1 as LGHDT and CDR2 as YNNKEL (reference sequence). CDR3 size: 15 residues. The V end was cut by 4 bases, the J end by 0 bases, with 10 bases between. This chain's CDR3 is CASSPQWNSGNTIYF. The CDR3 DNA sequence: TGTGCCAGCAGCCCTCAGTGGAACTCTGGAAACACCATATATTTT.

This clone has more than one count but fewer than ten. This rearrangement joins TRBV4-1 to TRBJ2-6, with D perhaps TRBD1 or TRBD2 (5 bases each). The CDR3 consists of 16 residues. Germline CDR1 reads MGHRA; CDR2 reads YSYEKL. The V end was cut by 0 bases, the J end by 4 bases, with 10 bases between. CDR3 in amino acids: CASSQDVGDGANVLTF. In DNA, the CDR3 is TGCGCCAGCAGCCAAGATGTCGGGGACGGGGCCAACGTCCTGACTTTC.

This clone was seen just once. The genes are TRBV11-3 and TRBJ2-7; TRBD1 agrees at 9 bases. This CDR3 has 15 amino acids. The germline V gene encodes CDR1 SGHNT and CDR2 YENEEA. V was clipped by 5 bases and J by 5 bases; unmatched bases: 10. The CDR3 region is CASSPSPGQGNEQYF. CDR3 in DNA: TGTGCCAGCAGCCCATCACCGGGACAGGGAAACGAGCAGTACTTC.

This chain connects TRBV19 to TRBJ1-2; unclear D gene. The V and J ends lost 1 base and 2 bases respectively, with 11 bases between them. Germline V lookup: CDR1 LNHDA, CDR2 SQIVND (reference sequence). The CDR3 consists of 15 residues. The CDR3 spells CASSIGRGGNYGYTF. The CDR3 DNA follows: TGTGCCAGTAGTATAGGGCGAGGAGGGAACTATGGCTACACCTTC.

The chain has TRBV24-1 and TRBJ1-2, with a tentative D call TRBD1 (5 bases). The V gene's germline CDR1 is KGHDR and CDR2 SFDVKD. With 0 bases removed from V and 7 bases from J, the gap between germline ends came to 17 bases. This CDR3 has 16 amino acids. The CDR3 here is CATSDLRGGREIGYTF. CDR3 nucleotides: TGTGCCACCAGTGATTTGCGAGGTGGCAGGGAGATTGGCTACACCTTC.

The chain employs TRBV6-5 and TRBJ2-7; D uncertain. With 0 bases removed from V and 0 bases from J, the gap between germline ends came to 6 bases. The germline V gene has CDR1 MNHEY and CDR2 SVGAGI. The CDR3 sequence is 14 residues long. The CDR3 bases are TGTGCCAGCAGTTACTCGGGCAGCTCCTACGAGCAGTACTTC. Its translation is CASSYSGSSYEQYF.

This clone came up once. V and J are TRBV7-9 and TRBJ1-1; tentatively, D is TRBD1 (6 bases). V gave up 2 bases and J gave up 5 bases, with 6 bases separating them. Germline V gene lookup returns CDR1 SEHNR and CDR2 FQNEAQ (reference sequence). The CDR3 covers 12 residues. The CDR3 sequence: CASSLRGTEAFF. The CDR3 bases are TGTGCCAGCAGCTTAAGGGGGACTGAAGCTTTCTTT.

The chain employs TRBV14 and TRBJ2-2; no clear D gene. The CDR3 length is 14 residues. The germline V gene has CDR1 SGHDN and CDR2 FVKESK. Between the trimmed V and J ends, which lost 4 bases and 2 bases, there was a span of 8 bases. The CDR3 bases are TGTGCCAGCAGCCCCTCCCTCAACACCGGGGAGCTGTTTTTT. This gives the protein CASSPSLNTGELFF.

The V gene is TRBV5-1, the J gene TRBJ1-1; 7 bases map to TRBD1. CDR3 length: 14 residues. Germline-derived CDR1 and CDR2 are SGHRS and YFSETQ. The V gene end was trimmed by 4 bases and the J gene end by 0 bases; junction bases not matched to a gene: 3. The CDR3 spells CASSLTGLNTEAFF. Written as DNA, the CDR3 is TGCGCCAGCAGCCTGACAGGGCTGAACACTGAAGCTTTCTTT. Using reference TRBV5-1 and TRBJ1-1 for the parts outside the CDR3, the full variable domain is KAGVTQTPRYLIKTRGQQVTLSCSPISGHRSVSWYQQTPGQGLQFLFEYFSETQRNKGNFPGRFSGRQFSNSRSEMNVSTLELGDSALYLCASSLTGLNTEAFFGQGTRLTVV.

CDR3 sequence (DNA): TGTGCCAGCAGCGTAGGTGGGGCAGATACGCAGTATTTT. It codes for CASSVGGADTQYF. The chain couples TRBV9 to TRBJ2-3; D gene uncertain. With 0 bases removed from V and 4 bases from J, the gap between germline ends came to 6 bases. CDR3 length: 13 amino acids. The germline gives CDR1 SGDLS, CDR2 YYNGEE. Filled out from reference TRBV9 and TRBJ2-3, the complete variable domain reads DSGVTQTPKHLITATGQRVTLRCSPRSGDLSVYWYQQSLDQGLQFLIQYYNGEERAKGNILERFSAQQFPDLHSELNLSSLELGDSALYFCASSVGGADTQYFGPGTRLTVL.